A selection of T cell receptor beta chains follows, all from one sample in a study of graft-versus-host responses after intestinal transplantation. Only in-frame clones appear in the TCRdb table, and some are missing; sequencing was by immunoSEQ multiplex PCR. The data hold 4,400 or so clones, with about three quarters observed a single time. The material sequenced was ileum tissue, taken roughly 120 days after intestinal transplantation. These receptors all stem from a human patient who received an intestinal transplant, so some T cells may come from the graft donor. Both conserved end residues are part of each CDR3. A D gene is named only where the DNA matches it firmly. The size entry is marked missing in some rows and otherwise reads once, few, many or a size class.

d_call clone_size j_call v_call cdr3_nt cdr3_aa
TRBD2 . TRBJ2-7 TRBV11-2 TGTGCCAGCAGCTTATGGCTCAGGACTAGCGGGGGCGAGGGGCAGTACTTC CASSLWLRTSGGEGQYF
. . TRBJ1-5 TRBV10-1 TGCGCCAGCAGCCCGGACCTAATGGAGCCCCAGCATTTT CASSPDLMEPQHF
TRBD1 . TRBJ2-1 TRBV25-1 TGTGCCAGCAGCGACGTGACAGGGGGCAACAATGAGCAGTTCTTC CASSDVTGGNNEQFF
. once TRBJ2-2 TRBV30 TGTGCCTGGAGTGTTAACACCGGGGAGCTGTTTTTT CAWSVNTGELFF
. . TRBJ2-7 TRBV7-9 TGTGCCAGCAGCGACCGGGACCCCCCCTACGAGCAGTACTTC CASSDRDPPYEQYF
TRBD2 once TRBJ2-7 TRBV7-6 TGTGCCAGCAGCCCAACGACTAGCGACTACGAGCAGTACTTC CASSPTTSDYEQYF
. . TRBJ2-2 TRBV4-1 TGCGCCAGCCGACACTACACCGGGGAGCTGTTTTTT CASRHYTGELFF
TRBD2 . TRBJ2-7 TRBV19 TGTGCCAGCAGCGGGAGAGGATCCTACGAGCAGTACTTC CASSGRGSYEQYF
. . TRBJ2-3 TRBV28 TGTGCCAGCACCCCCTGGCAGAGGACTCCCCTAGCAGATACGCAGTATTTT CASTPWQRTPLADTQYF
. once TRBJ2-7 TRBV6-5 TGTGCCAGCAGCCTCGACAGACGAAGCTCCTACGAGCAGTACTTC CASSLDRRSSYEQYF
TRBD1 . TRBJ1-3 TRBV5-1 TGCGCCAGCAGCTGGACAGGGCCCTCTGGAAACACCATATATTTT CASSWTGPSGNTIYF
TRBD1 . TRBJ2-7 TRBV6-5 TGTGCCAGCAGCCCCCTGCAGGGGGCGCTTTACGAGCAGTACTTC CASSPLQGALYEQYF
. . TRBJ2-1 TRBV5-1 TGCGCCAGCAGCCAACTAGCTCAAAGCTCCTACAATGAGCAGTTCTTC CASSQLAQSSYNEQFF
. few TRBJ2-7 TRBV2 TGTGCCAGCAGTGGAGGGGACCATGGTCTCTACGAGCAGTACTTC CASSGGDHGLYEQYF
TRBD1 . TRBJ2-1 TRBV10-3 TGTGCCATCAGGGACAGGGGGATTTACACTGAGCAGTTCTTC CAIRDRGIYTEQFF
TRBD1 . TRBJ1-2 TRBV27 TGTGCCAGCAGTTTATCCGGGACAGGGCCATTCGGCTACACCTTC CASSLSGTGPFGYTF
TRBD1 few TRBJ2-5 TRBV5-5 TGTGCCAGCAGTCTCACAGGGGACCAAGAGACCCAGTACTTC CASSLTGDQETQYF
TRBD1 . TRBJ1-2 TRBV4-2 TGTGCCAGCAGCCAAGAGCCGAGAGGGGGCAAGTATGGCTACACCTTC CASSQEPRGGKYGYTF
TRBD1 once TRBJ2-1 TRBV11-2 TGTGCCAGCAGCCACCTGGACAGGGATGAGCAGTTCTTC CASSHLDRDEQFF
TRBD1 . TRBJ1-3 TRBV10-2 TGCGCCAGCAGTGTCGGGACAGACCTTTCTGGAAACACCATATATTTT CASSVGTDLSGNTIYF
. . TRBJ2-3 TRBV9 TGTGCCAGCAGCGTAGGGTCAGGGGGGATTGGAGATACGCAGTATTTT CASSVGSGGIGDTQYF
. . TRBJ2-1 TRBV2 TGTGCCAGTACGGTGGAGGCTACGGAGGTGAATGAGCAGTTCTTC CASTVEATEVNEQFF
TRBD2 . TRBJ2-5 TRBV10-3 TGTGCCATCAGTCGGCGGCTAGCGGAACAAGAGACCCAGTACTTC CAISRRLAEQETQYF
. . TRBJ2-3 TRBV27 TGTGCCAGCAGTCCTTTTGAGGGACCATCCCACACAGATACGCAGTATTTT CASSPFEGPSHTDTQYF
. few TRBJ2-1 TRBV11-2 TGTGCCAGCAGCTTATCGTGGGAGGAAAACAATGAGCAGTTCTTC CASSLSWEENNEQFF
. . TRBJ2-3 TRBV5-5 TGTGCCAGCAGCTTGGACAGGGAGGGAGATACGCAGTATTTT CASSLDREGDTQYF
. . TRBJ2-3 TRBV7-3 TGTGCCAGCAGCCTCCCGATAGTCCCAGATACGCAGTATTTT CASSLPIVPDTQYF
TRBD1 . TRBJ2-1 TRBV5-4 TGTGCCAGCAGCCCGGGACAGGTTGAGCAGTTCTTC CASSPGQVEQFF
TRBD1 . TRBJ2-3 TRBV6-7 TGTGCCAGCAGTTACCATCTGGACAGGGGGCATATCACAGATACGCAGTATTTT CASSYHLDRGHITDTQYF
TRBD2 . TRBJ2-1 TRBV13 TGTGCCACGCGGACTAGCTCCTACAATGAGCAGTTCTTC CATRTSSYNEQFF